The clone carrying this TCR beta chain has only a few counts. This record comes from a study of cytomegalovirus exposure and HLA in healthy donors. The CDR3 loop spans 13 amino acids. V was clipped by 0 bases and J by 4 bases, with 6 bases between them. Germline-derived CDR1 and CDR2 are SGHAT and FQNNGV. The PCR contained 60 Vbeta and 13 Jbeta primers. Produced via immunoSEQ multiplex PCR; TCRdb's table is partial and in-frame only. This sample has around 100,000 clones, with over 60% found just once. Sequencing was carried out using PBMCs. The receptor was isolated from a young man in good health and CMV-seronegative. The chain carries TRBV11-2 and TRBJ1-1; D is unresolved. In DNA, the CDR3 is TGTGCCAGCAGCTTAGATTACGGCACTGAAGCTTTCTTT. Its translation: CASSLDYGTEAFF.